The 20 T cell receptor beta chains below were found in one sample sequenced in a study of CD8+CD57+ T cells in acquired aplastic anemia. Profiling that covered TCR beta VDJ and CDR3 relied on genomic DNA as its template. TCRdb reprocessed the reads with MiXCR, giving one entry per CDR3 protein. The sample has about 240,000 distinct CDR3 sequences; more than 45% are singletons. Sequencing involved patients with CD8+CD57+ cell expansion previously shown by flow cytometry. The source material was sorted CD4+, CD8+, or CD8+CD57+ T cells (not recorded which) from PBMCs. The source of these receptors is a human donor with aplastic anemia.

This clonotype was observed a few times. This could be a read error, since a much larger clone is one nucleotide away. The genes are TRBV20-1 and TRBJ2-3, with 13 bases identical to TRBD2. In germline, CDR1 is DFQATT, CDR2 SNEGSKA (reference sequence). The CDR3 sequence is 20 residues long. The CDR3 is CSARTGGARTSGRATDMQYF. CDR3 bases: TGCAGTGCGAGGACAGGGGGCGCAAGGACTAGCGGGAGAGCTACAGATATGCAGTATTTT.

V is TRBV29-1 and J is TRBJ2-1; the D gene is possibly TRBD2 (5 bases). Trimming left V 8 bases short and J 3 bases short, with 20 bases between. Germline CDR1 reads SQVTM; CDR2 reads ANQGSEA. There are 15 residues in the CDR3. The CDR3 protein is CSSVRKSGYYNEQFF. DNA for the CDR3: TGCAGCAGCGTCCGTAAGAGCGGTTACTACAATGAGCAGTTCTTC.

Of note for this clonotype: One base away lies a much larger clone, so this may be a sequencing read error. The chain uses TRBV7-6 and TRBJ1-1; TRBD1 matches 10 bases. CDR3 length: 15 amino acids. Per germline, CDR1 SGHVS and CDR2 FNYEAQ. V lost 5 bases to trimming and J lost 2 bases; unmatched junction nucleotides: 5. The CDR3 DNA follows: TGTGCCAGCAGCCCCGGACAGGGGGATAACACTGAAGCTTTCTTT. This sequence encodes CASSPGQGDNTEAFF.

This chain joins TRBV29-1 and TRBJ2-3, with TRBD2 identical over 10 bases. This CDR3 has 14 residues. Trimming took 4 bases from V and 1 from J; bases not matched to a gene: 2. The V gene's germline CDR1 is SQVTM and CDR2 ANQGSEA. CDR3 nucleotides: TGCAGCGTTGGAGGGACTAGCGGCACAGATACGCAGTATTTT. Protein sequence: CSVGGTSGTDTQYF.

The gene calls are TRBV15 and TRBJ2-1, with 11 bases matching TRBD2. In germline, CDR1 is LNHNV, CDR2 YYDKDF (reference sequence). Trimming took 1 base from V and 8 from J; bases not matched to a gene: 13. The length of the CDR3 is 18 residues. The CDR3, as DNA: TGTGCCACCAGCAGAGGTTCGTCTAGCGGGGGGCCCGGGGATGAGCAGTTCTTC. Translation: CATSRGSSSGGPGDEQFF. The whole variable domain, remainder taken from reference TRBV15 and TRBJ2-1, is DAMVIQNPRYQVTQFGKPVTLSCSQTLNHNVMYWYQQKSSQAPKLLFHYYDKDFNNEADTPDNFQSRRPNTSFCFLDIRSPGLGDTAMYLCATSRGSSSGGPGDEQFFGPGTRLTVL.

This clonotype was observed once. The chain links TRBV20-1 to TRBJ2-2, with TRBD2 matching 11 bases. This CDR3 is 14 amino acids long. CDR1 and CDR2 (germline): DFQATT, SNEGSKA (reference sequence). CDR3 region: CSARCLAGGMELFF. The CDR3 bases are TGCAGCGCCAGATGTCTAGCGGGAGGAATGGAGCTGTTTTTT.

The rearrangement uses TRBV7-2 and TRBJ1-2; 8 nucleotides line up with TRBD1. Germline trimming cut 5 bases from V and 6 bases from J; bases unmatched to any gene: 5. The V gene's germline CDR1 is SGHTA and CDR2 FQGNSA. The CDR3 totals 13 residues. CDR3 sequence: CASSPDRVDGYTF. CDR3 nucleotides: TGTGCCAGCAGCCCGGACAGGGTCGATGGCTACACCTTC. Supplemented by reference TRBV7-2 and TRBJ1-2, the full variable domain reads GAGVSQSPSNKVTEKGKDVELRCDPISGHTALYWYRQSLGQGLEFLIYFQGNSAPDKSGLPSDRFSAERTGGSVSTLTIQRTQQEDSAVYLCASSPDRVDGYTFGSGTRLTVV.

The chain employs TRBV2 and TRBJ2-1, with 10 bases matching TRBD2. Germline trimming cut 6 bases from V and 3 bases from J; bases unmatched to any gene: 5. The V gene's germline CDR1 is SNHLY and CDR2 FYNNEI. This CDR3 is built from 15 residues. The DNA of the CDR3 is TGTGCCAGCAGGAAAACTAGCGGGGTCTACAATGAGCAGTTCTTC. This translates into CASRKTSGVYNEQFF. Based on the CDR3 plus reference TRBV2 and TRBJ2-1, the full variable domain is EPEVTQTPSHQVTQMGQEVILRCVPISNHLYFYWYRQILGQKVEFLVSFYNNEISEKSEIFDDQFSVERPDGSNFTLKIRSTKLEDSAMYFCASRKTSGVYNEQFFGPGTRLTVL.

V and J are TRBV15 and TRBJ2-7; D may be TRBD2 (5 bases). Trimming cost V 0 bases and J 7 bases, with 16 bases left between them. Germline values: CDR1 LNHNV, CDR2 YYDKDF (reference sequence). CDR3 length: 15 residues. In nucleotides, the CDR3 is TGTGCCACCAGCAGAGATACGGAAACGGAGCGGGAGCAGTACTTC. This codes for CATSRDTETEREQYF.

About this clonotype itself: One end of the junction is discordant with germline, which a read error may explain. The gene calls are TRBV12-3 or TRBV12-4 and TRBJ1-2, with D perhaps TRBD1 (5 bases). CDR3 length equals 13 residues. As DNA, the CDR3 is TGTGGCAGCAGTTTTGGGGGATCCTATGGCTACACCTTC. It specifies CGSSFGGSYGYTF.

The chain has TRBV7-2 and TRBJ1-1, with D possibly matching TRBD1 (6 bases). Trimming took off 2 bases at V and 8 bases at J, with 9 bases between the two ends. CDR3 length: 12 amino acids. Looked up from germline, CDR1 is SGHTA and CDR2 is FQGNSA. CDR3 region: CASSLWGLEAFF. The CDR3 DNA reads TGTGCCAGCAGCTTATGGGGGCTCGAAGCTTTCTTT.

This clonotype was found a few times. The chain is built from TRBV6-5 and TRBJ2-3; 14 positions match TRBD2. This CDR3 has 16 residues. Trimming took 5 bases from V and 4 from J; bases not matched to a gene: 5. Germline values: CDR1 MNHEY, CDR2 SVGAGI. The CDR3 reads CASSDGTSGGADTQYF. CDR3 DNA sequence: TGTGCCAGCAGTGATGGGACTAGCGGGGGTGCAGATACGCAGTATTTT.

As for this clonotype: Just one base apart from a much larger clone, this may be a read error. V usage is TRBV16 and J usage is TRBJ2-3; 9 bases line up with TRBD1. The CDR3 loop spans 15 amino acids. In germline, CDR1 is KGHSY, CDR2 FQNENV. The CDR3 reads CAGSHRGRGTDTQYF. In DNA form, the CDR3 reads TGTGCCGGCAGCCACAGGGGGCGAGGCACAGATACGCAGTATTTT. The full variable domain, with the rest looked up from reference TRBV16 and TRBJ2-3, is GEEVAQTPKHLVRGEGQKAKLYCAPIKGHSYVFWYQQVLKNEFKFLISFQNENVFDETGMPKERFSAKCLPNSPCSLEIQATKLEDSAVYFCAGSHRGRGTDTQYFGPGTRLTVL.

This clonotype was detected ten times or more. This chain joins TRBV7-9 and TRBJ1-6; D possibly corresponds to TRBD1 (6 bases). The CDR3 sequence is 14 residues long. Trimming shortened V by 4 bases and J by 11 bases, and 15 bases separated the two germline ends. Germline CDR1 and CDR2: SEHNR and FQNEAQ (reference sequence). The DNA for the CDR3 is TGTGCCAGCAGCTCTGTGCGGGGGGCTGCACCCCTCCACTTT. Translating it yields CASSSVRGAAPLHF.

This clonotype was found many times. This chain uses TRBV6-5 with TRBJ2-3; 11 nucleotides align to TRBD2. Germline CDR1 and CDR2: MNHEY and SVGAGI. This CDR3 is 15 amino acids long. V lost 6 bases, J lost 3 bases, and 5 bases stayed unmatched. As DNA, the CDR3 is TGTGCCAGCAGCATGACTAGCGGGAAGACAGATACGCAGTATTTT. Its translation: CASSMTSGKTDTQYF.

DNA for the CDR3: TGTGCCAGCAGTGTCGGACAGGGGGGAGTCTATGGCTACACCTTC. Translating it yields CASSVGQGGVYGYTF. The rearrangement uses TRBV2 and TRBJ1-2; 10 nucleotides align to TRBD1. The CDR3 has 15 residues. Germline assignment: CDR1 SNHLY and CDR2 FYNNEI. The V gene end was trimmed by 4 bases and the J gene end by 4 bases; junction bases not matched to a gene: 6.

In its sample, this clonotype was seen once. An end of the junction does not agree with germline; a read error may underlie this. This chain joins TRBV24-1 and TRBJ2-7; D ambiguous. The CDR3 spans 10 residues. Germline V gene sequence: CDR1 KGHDR, CDR2 SFDVKD. The DNA for the CDR3 is TGTGCCACCAGTGCGGGCATTCAGTGCTTC. This codes for CATSAGIQCF.

This clonotype came up many times. The V gene is TRBV29-1, the J gene TRBJ2-6; D gene unclear. Trimming pared 0 bases from V and 2 bases from J, leaving 8 bases between. CDR1 is SQVTM and CDR2 is ANQGSEA in the germline V gene. The CDR3 extends over 15 amino acids. The CDR3 spells CSVEDFTTGANVLTF. The CDR3 DNA is TGCAGCGTTGAAGATTTTACAACTGGGGCCAACGTCCTGACTTTC.

V usage is TRBV7-9 and J usage is TRBJ1-6, with 9 bases identical to TRBD1. Unmatched junction bases numbered 4, after V lost 5 bases and J lost 5 bases. Germline CDR1 is SEHNR and CDR2 is FQNEAQ (reference sequence). The CDR3 runs to 15 residues. Here the CDR3 DNA reads TGTGCCAGCAGCACCCGGACAGGGGATAATTCACCCCTCCACTTT. Translated, it gives CASSTRTGDNSPLHF.

This clonotype was recorded once. A much bigger clone sits one base away, suggesting this may be a read error. This chain links TRBV11-2 with TRBJ2-5; D might be TRBD2 (5 bases). The V end was cut by 1 base, the J end by 5 bases, with 8 bases between. The CDR3 is made up of 13 amino acids. In germline, CDR1 is SGHAT, CDR2 FQNNGV. The CDR3 spells CASSLGTPETQYF. The CDR3 DNA is TGTGCCAGCAGCTTAGGGACTCCTGAGACCCAGTACTTC.